This TCR beta chain was captured by sequencing in a study of blood T cell repertoires in COVID-19 (dated by TCRdb to the early 2020s). A note on the overall study: Samples covering the acute and convalescent phases of COVID-19 were provided by collaborators in the United States, Italy and Spain. Where HLA class I and class II types were available, the types were taken from metadata supplied by the sample provider, not from assay-based typing. The material from the prospective study consisted of cDNA or gDNA derived from T cells, B-cell-depleted T cells, or PBMCs. The sample metadata nearly always contained a de-identified subject ID, COVID-19 status, age in years and sex. The repertoires were made available in a free public database intended to serve as a resource for research on the immune response to SARS-CoV-2. Deeply sampled blood TCRbeta repertoires from subjects exposed to, actively infected with, or recovered from COVID-19 were included in the dataset. The samples were drawn from the first 160 participants of the ongoing ImmuneRACE study and from 950 to 1,500 subjects provided by 6 global collaborators. Here is what the overall study found, with its caveats: The amount of clinical and demographic metadata varied by source and participant and was provided uncurated.

A word on this clone: What antigen it recognizes has not been identified. No base qualities exist here, and no much larger clone lies one base off it.

Reading from cysteine to phenylalanine, the CDR3 counts 14 amino acids. The only DNA kept is the CDR3, 42 bases in frame from the first base. Compared with germline, V lacks 7 bases and J lacks 1 base; bases without a gene match: 5. The germline V gene specifies SQVTM as CDR1 and ANQGSEA as CDR2. Enrolling through a virtual design, the prospective study's participants ranged in age from roughly 18 to 95 years and lived across roughly 23 United States geographic areas. In the prospective study, cohorts were assigned on the basis of participant-reported clinical history obtained from a screening survey and a study questionnaire. A participant counted as exposed if, within 2 weeks of entering the study, that participant had been in contact with someone who had a PCR-confirmed or clinician-diagnosed COVID-19 case. In the prospective study, mobile phlebotomists collected whole blood, serum and a nasopharyngeal or oropharyngeal swab from each participant. Participants in the prospective study had the option to provide additional blood draws and questionnaires over an approximately 2-month period. Prospective study blood samples were shipped either frozen or at room temperature before DNA extraction.

TCRbeta CDR3 regions were amplified from genomic DNA by means of the immunoSEQ Assay, a bias-controlled multiplex PCR. Processing in the source paper ran as follows. The number of nucleated cells in each sample was estimated from the amplification of reference gene primers within the assay. To quantify the absolute abundance of each unique TCRbeta CDR3 rearrangement, sequence reads were collapsed and filtered. For each sample, productive Simpson clonality was calculated by taking the square root of Simpson's diversity index across productive rearrangements. TCRdb stores this immuneACCESS table with in-frame sequences only. Part of the clones is absent; in the studies checked, under half of the shortfall reflects unresolved V genes, and no reason is known for the rest. V, J and clone size derive from that table, while D and trimming were established from the DNA sequence. The sample contains about 270,000 clones, under 95% of them found a single time. The ten largest clones take up around 2.8% of the sample.

This chain is built from TRBV29-1 and TRBJ1-5; 9 central nucleotides agree with TRBD1. Sequencing input: PBMCs or T cells enriched from blood (not recorded which). This clonotype originated in a man aged 35-49 years who had been exposed to COVID-19. The encoded CDR3 is CSALGTGSNQPQHF. The nucleotide sequence is TGCAGCGCGCTGGGGACAGGGAGCAATCAGCCCCAGCATTTT.